The present T cell receptor beta chain was sequenced within a study of blood T cells in healthy people across ages. Primers used in a second PCR of about 7 to 11 cycles were a sample-barcoded 5' primer and a J-beta primer mix. Every cDNA molecule bore a tag from a template-switch adaptor containing 12 random nucleotides. Samples each returned at least 3 million CDR3-containing paired-end reads. TCRdb reprocessed the 5' RACE reads via MiXCR and lists one record per CDR3 protein. Of about 1.4 million distinct CDR3 sequences in the sample, roughly 59% were seen once. Healthy Caucasian individuals from Russia aged roughly 6 to 100 were enrolled as donors. The length of the CDR3 is 14 residues. Germline CDR1 reads LGHDT; CDR2 reads YNNKEL (reference sequence).

What was sequenced was blood. The clonotype was recovered from a man aged 18 to 29 in good health. The chain employs TRBV3-1 and TRBJ2-5, with 8 positions matching TRBD2. The J call may be in error: the DNA end matches TRBJ2-7 better. In DNA form, the CDR3 reads TGTGCCAGCAGACGTAGCGGGGCCTCCTACGAGCAGTACTTC. Its protein product is CASRRSGASYEQYF.